This T cell receptor beta chain was profiled in a study of CD8 T cells in ankylosing spondylitis. Whole-study findings and limits: Disease-linked clones were found to be CD8+ and relatively rare in peripheral blood.

Germline V gene sequence: CDR1 DFQATT, CDR2 SNEGSKA (reference sequence). Deletions cut 3 bases from V and 5 bases from J, with 14 bases between. This CDR3 spans 14 amino acids. Turning to this clonotype: Antigen unknown.

TCRdb used MiXCR to reprocess the 5' RACE reads, holding one entry per CDR3 protein. The sample yields 270,000 or so distinct CDR3 sequences, 15% to 20% seen once. The sequence derives from a male donor with ankylosing spondylitis or in good health (not recorded which). The rearrangement joins TRBV20-1 to TRBJ2-1; D perhaps matches TRBD2 (6 bases). The sample taken for sequencing was blood, either unsorted or a sorted T cell fraction (not recorded which). The CDR3 region is CSASGSSFHNEQFF. CDR3 nucleotide sequence: TGCAGTGCTAGCGGGAGTTCATTTCACAATGAGCAGTTCTTC.